The 5 T cell receptor beta chains in this list originate from one sample, sequenced in a study of shared clonotypes between healthy human individuals. Some clones are missing from TCRdb's copy, which holds only in-frame ones; the method was immunoSEQ multiplex PCR. The sample records a few million clones, less than 95% being singletons. The source material was naive CD4+ T cells from PBMCs. Subset indicated: CD45RA+ positively selected. Receptors were obtained from a man in his late teens or twenties in good health. Some clones in this sample may be carry-over from other donors' samples.

The chain recombines TRBV25-1 with TRBJ1-4; D may be TRBD1 (6 bases). This CDR3 comprises 14 residues. Germline V gene sequence: CDR1 MGHDK, CDR2 SYGVNS. V was pared by 5 bases and J by 3 bases, with 10 bases between. CDR3 sequence: CASSIQGANEKLFF. As DNA, the CDR3 is TGTGCCAGCAGTATACAGGGAGCTAATGAAAAACTGTTTTTT.

The J gene is TRBJ2-1, the V gene TRBV5-1, with 12 bases aligning to TRBD2. The germline V gene has CDR1 SGHRS and CDR2 YFSETQ. V was clipped by 6 bases and J by 0 bases; unmatched bases: 7. The CDR3 consists of 17 residues. The chain's CDR3 is CASTLPGLAGSYNEQFF. Here the CDR3 DNA reads TGCGCCAGCACCCTCCCGGGACTAGCGGGCTCCTACAATGAGCAGTTCTTC.

On this clone: At one boundary the junction diverges from the germline segment, which might be a read error. This chain joins TRBV5-1 and TRBJ2-7, with D maybe TRBD2 (6 bases). Germline-derived CDR1 and CDR2 are SGHRS and YFSETQ. The CDR3 has 10 amino acids. The CDR3 spells CASSRPGLNF. DNA for the CDR3: TGCGCCAGCAGCCGCCCGGGACTGAACTTC.

V is TRBV6-5 and J is TRBJ2-3; 8 positions match TRBD1. The CDR3 runs 15 residues. In germline, CDR1 is MNHEY, CDR2 SVGAGI. J lost 1 base, V lost 9 bases, and 9 bases had no gene match. The CDR3 DNA follows: TGTGCCAGTGGACAGGGTAGGGTAGGCACAGATACGCAGTATTTT. Residues: CASGQGRVGTDTQYF.

The chain combines TRBV5-1 with TRBJ1-2, with TRBD1 identical over 7 bases. This CDR3 has 14 residues. The V and J ends lost 4 bases and 8 bases, in that order; junction bases with no gene match: 11. Germline V lookup: CDR1 SGHRS, CDR2 YFSETQ. The CDR3 is CASSLGSTGEGYTF. The CDR3 DNA follows: TGCGCCAGCAGCCTGGGGTCAACAGGGGAAGGCTACACCTTC.